The TCR beta chain described here comes from a study of blood T cell repertoires in COVID-19. The CDR3 contains 12 residues. Germline V gene data show CDR1 as SEHNR and CDR2 as FQNEAQ (reference sequence). The V and J ends lost 0 bases and 6 bases respectively, with 4 bases between them. In the source study's methods: Amplification from reference gene primers served as the basis for estimated nucleated cell counts. Sequencing was performed with immunoSEQ multiplex PCR; in TCRdb, only in-frame clones are kept and a portion is missing. Clonal size and the V and J genes are those of that table, whereas D and trimming came from the DNA. This table has 190,000 or so clones, approximately 94% appearing once.

This receptor was identified in a man aged 30-40 years with COVID-19, enrolled during active disease. Sequenced input: peripheral blood. The V and J genes are TRBV7-9 and TRBJ2-3; no firm D call. The DNA of the CDR3 is TGTGCCAGCAGCTTAGCGGCCGATACGCAGTATTTT. It specifies CASSLAADTQYF.